This T cell receptor (beta chain) was captured by sequencing in a study of blood T cell repertoires in COVID-19 (dated by TCRdb to about 2020). Regarding the complete study: Samples covering the acute and convalescent phases of COVID-19 were provided by collaborators in the United States, Italy and Spain. The prospective study material was composed of cDNA or gDNA derived from T cells, B-cell-depleted T cells, or PBMCs. The dataset comprised deeply sampled blood TCRbeta repertoires from subjects exposed to, actively infected with, or recovered from COVID-19. A freely available public database, intended as a resource for researchers studying the immune response to SARS-CoV-2, is where the repertoires were released. The samples were drawn from two sources: the first 160 participants of the ongoing ImmuneRACE study, and 1,200 or so subjects contributed by 6 global collaborators. A de-identified subject ID, COVID-19 status, age in years and sex were almost always included in the sample metadata. Where HLA class I and class II types were available, the types were taken from metadata supplied by the sample provider, not from assay-based typing. The investigation overall reported the following: How much clinical and demographic metadata was included differed by source and by participant, and the metadata was provided uncurated.

With respect to this clone: Its antigen remains undetermined. No clone much larger than this one lies a single base away; base qualities are absent.

The germline V gene (reference sequence) provides CDR1 LNHDA and CDR2 SQIVND. V loses 4 bases, J loses 3 bases, and the germline ends lie 9 bases apart. Its CDR3 holds 13 amino acids, cysteine through phenylalanine. Of the read, only the CDR3 DNA is kept; its 39 bases are in frame from base 1. Each collaborating institution followed its own protocols to collect whole blood in K2EDTA tubes. For TCRbeta analysis, collaborators shipped samples in one of three forms: frozen whole blood, isolated PBMCs, or DNA extracted from either of those sample types. The immunoSEQ Assay, a bias-controlled multiplex PCR, was used to amplify TCRbeta CDR3 regions from genomic DNA. The study's processing was this. Within the assay, amplification of reference gene primers was used to estimate how many nucleated cells each sample contained. To quantify the absolute abundance of each unique TCRbeta CDR3 rearrangement, sequence reads were collapsed and filtered. For each sample, productive Simpson clonality was calculated as the square root of Simpson's diversity index across productive rearrangements. TCRdb limited this immuneACCESS table to in-frame rearrangements with V and J called. A share of clones is missing; checked studies link under half to unresolved V genes, and the rest is unexplained. Clone size and V and J calls were adopted from that table, with D and trimming inferred from the DNA. In this sample the table shows some 160,000 clones, 80% of which occur a single time. The ten largest clones capture about 5% of the sample.

This TCR was sampled from a woman aged 45-65 years with acute or convalescent COVID-19. Sequencing was performed on peripheral blood. The chain employs TRBV19 and TRBJ1-1, and the D gene may be TRBD1, 6 bases matching. The DNA is TGTGCCAGTAGTAAGGGGGGGGACACTGAAGCTTTCTTT. Its product reads: CASSKGGDTEAFF.